This TCR beta chain was sequenced in a study of OX40 agonist ivuxolimab in advanced cancers. With respect to the entire study: Ivuxolimab, which targeted the costimulatory receptor OX40 (CD134), was an agonistic, fully human IgG2 monoclonal antibody. Intravenous ivuxolimab was administered to patients every 2 weeks at six dose levels: 0.01, 0.1, 0.3, 1.5, 3 and 10 mg/kg. Among the approximately 50 dose-escalation patients, some 20 had hepatocellular carcinoma, 15 or so melanoma, 9 renal cell carcinoma and 9 head and neck cancer. The dose-escalation cohort was 82.7% male with a mean age of around 62 years, ranging from roughly 20 to 80. Prior anti-PD-1, anti-PD-L1 or anti-CTLA-4 therapy was permitted, and checkpoint inhibitors had been received by about 36% of dose-escalation patients. Partial responses occurred in three dose-escalation patients: two with cutaneous melanoma and one with hepatocellular carcinoma. The point of sequencing TCRbeta in the periphery was to test whether ivuxolimab changed TCR sequence diversity and drove clonal T-cell expansion. The monotherapy dose-escalation portion (N ≈ 52 patients) of the phase I ivuxolimab trial is reported in the paper. Overall study outcomes, separate from this receptor: In the 0.1-3.0 mg/kg groups, partial responders had among the lowest normalized peripheral clonal expansion, particularly in CD8+ T cells. After ivuxolimab, expanded clones were on average more numerous among CD8+ T cells than among CD4+ T cells. The antigen specificity of the clonally expanded peripheral T cells was not determined. Low levels of normalized T-cell clonal expansion were also shown by some nonresponding patients. At doses of 0.1 to 3.0 mg/kg, clonal expansion of both CD4+ and CD8+ blood T cells was observed from baseline to week 6.

Regarding this clone: Its antigen is currently not known. Per-nucleotide qualities are absent, and no much larger clonotype sits a single base away.

Germline trimming: 8 bases from V, 3 bases from J; junction bases outside gene matches: 3. Its CDR3 holds 12 amino acids, cysteine through phenylalanine. The retained sequence is limited to the CDR3, 36 bases, with the frame set at the first base. Via the germline V gene, CDR1 is MGHDK and CDR2 SYGVNS. To sequence the TCRbeta CDR3 region, genomic DNA was isolated from the sorted cells. The immunoSEQ Assay was used for sequencing of TCRbeta CDR3 regions. The immuneACCESS repertoire file appears here via TCRdb, limited to in-frame rearrangements. These files lack a portion of the clones; in checked studies, under half of the deficit traces to unresolved V genes, and the cause of the others is not known. This sample holds under 20,000 clones; over 55% were observed only once. The ten largest clones take up 24% of the sample. The trial excluded patients who had a history of autoimmune disease or who were on systemic immunosuppression. In every dose cohort, peripheral blood was drawn for TCR sequencing at baseline, cycle 4 day 1, and cycle 7 day 1. Samples were obtained from an open-label, multicenter, first-in-human phase I dose-escalation trial of ivuxolimab. Adults with locally advanced or metastatic head and neck squamous cell, hepatocellular, melanoma or renal cell carcinoma were enrolled in the trial. CD4+ and CD8+ T cells were sorted separately from peripheral blood before TCR sequencing.

Sequencing used CD4+ or CD8+ T cells sorted from blood, obtained in a trial of the OX40 agonist ivuxolimab. The receptor was derived from an adult with an advanced solid tumor such as melanoma, head and neck, liver or kidney cancer. The rearranged segments are TRBV25-1 and TRBJ1-2, with 7 bases aligning to TRBD1. CDR3 protein: CASGTVHYGYTF. The DNA sequence is given as TGTGCCAGCGGGACAGTGCACTATGGCTACACCTTC.